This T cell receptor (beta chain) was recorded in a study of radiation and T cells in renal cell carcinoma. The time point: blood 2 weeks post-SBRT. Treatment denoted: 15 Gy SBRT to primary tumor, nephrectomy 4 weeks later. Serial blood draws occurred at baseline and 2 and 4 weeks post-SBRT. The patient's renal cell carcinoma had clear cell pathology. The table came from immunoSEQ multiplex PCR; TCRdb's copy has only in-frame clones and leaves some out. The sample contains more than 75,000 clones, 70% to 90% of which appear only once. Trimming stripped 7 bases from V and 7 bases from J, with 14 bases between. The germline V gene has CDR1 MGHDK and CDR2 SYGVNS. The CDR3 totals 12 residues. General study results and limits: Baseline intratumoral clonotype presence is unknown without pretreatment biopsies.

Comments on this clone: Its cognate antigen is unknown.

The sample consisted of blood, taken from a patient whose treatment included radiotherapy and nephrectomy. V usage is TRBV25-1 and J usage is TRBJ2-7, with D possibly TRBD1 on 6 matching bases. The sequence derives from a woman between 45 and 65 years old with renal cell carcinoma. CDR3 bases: TGTGCCAGCATTCAGGGGTATTGGGAGCAGTACTTC. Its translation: CASIQGYWEQYF.